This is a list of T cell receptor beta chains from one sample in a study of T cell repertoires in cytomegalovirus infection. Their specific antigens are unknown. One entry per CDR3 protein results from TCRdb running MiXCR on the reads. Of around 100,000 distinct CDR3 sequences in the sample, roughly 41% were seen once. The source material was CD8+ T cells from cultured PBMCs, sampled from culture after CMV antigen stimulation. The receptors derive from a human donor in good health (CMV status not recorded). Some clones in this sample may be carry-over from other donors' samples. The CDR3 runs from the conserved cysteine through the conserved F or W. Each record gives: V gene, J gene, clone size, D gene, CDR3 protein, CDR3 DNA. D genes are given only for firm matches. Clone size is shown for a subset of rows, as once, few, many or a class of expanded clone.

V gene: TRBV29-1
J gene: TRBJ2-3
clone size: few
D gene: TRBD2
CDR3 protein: CSADIGLAGDVGTDTQYF
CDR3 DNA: TGCAGCGCTGACATTGGACTAGCGGGGGATGTAGGTACAGATACGCAGTATTTT

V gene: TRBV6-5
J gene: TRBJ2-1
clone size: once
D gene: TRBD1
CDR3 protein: CASRNWGQNDEQFF
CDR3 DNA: TGTGCCAGCAGAAATTGGGGACAGAACGATGAGCAGTTCTTC

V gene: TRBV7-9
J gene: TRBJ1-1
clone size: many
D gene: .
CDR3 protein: CASSLGGGETEAFF
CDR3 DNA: TGTGCCAGCAGCTTAGGTGGCGGAGAGACTGAAGCTTTCTTT

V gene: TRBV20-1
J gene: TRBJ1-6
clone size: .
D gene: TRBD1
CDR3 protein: CSARDAETGNSPLHF
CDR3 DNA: TGCAGTGCTAGAGATGCTGAGACAGGGAATTCACCCCTCCACTTT

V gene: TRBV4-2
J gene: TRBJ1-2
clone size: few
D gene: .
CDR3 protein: CASGGYRGPNYGYTF
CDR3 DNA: TGTGCCAGCGGAGGGTACCGAGGCCCTAACTATGGCTACACCTTC

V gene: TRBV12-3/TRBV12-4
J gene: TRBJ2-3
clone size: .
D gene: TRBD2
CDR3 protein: CASSFAGGADTQYF
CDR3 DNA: TGTGCCAGCAGTTTCGCGGGGGGAGCAGATACGCAGTATTTT

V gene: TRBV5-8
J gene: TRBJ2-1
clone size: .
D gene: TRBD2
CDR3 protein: CASRPTSGDYNEQFF
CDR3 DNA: TGTGCCAGCAGACCTACTAGCGGCGACTACAATGAGCAGTTCTTC

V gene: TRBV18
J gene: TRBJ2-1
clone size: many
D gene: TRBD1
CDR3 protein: CASSLFGQGINEQFF
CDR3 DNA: TGTGCCAGCTCTCTCTTCGGACAGGGAATCAATGAGCAGTTCTTC

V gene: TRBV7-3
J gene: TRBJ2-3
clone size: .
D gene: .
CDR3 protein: CASSPLGSPDTQYF
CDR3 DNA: TGTGCCAGCAGCCCCTTGGGGAGCCCAGATACGCAGTATTTT

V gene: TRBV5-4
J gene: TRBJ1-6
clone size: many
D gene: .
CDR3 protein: CASSFDSNSPLHF
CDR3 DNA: TGTGCCAGCAGCTTCGACTCTAATTCACCCCTCCACTTT

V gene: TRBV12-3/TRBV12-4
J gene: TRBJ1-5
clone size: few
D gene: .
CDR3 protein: CASSLIWGSGQPQHF
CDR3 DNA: TGTGCCAGCAGTTTAATTTGGGGTAGTGGTCAGCCCCAGCATTTT

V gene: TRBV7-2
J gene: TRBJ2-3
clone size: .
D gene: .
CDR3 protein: CASSLGGGGQYF
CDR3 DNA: TGTGCCAGCAGCTTGGGGGGCGGGGGGCAGTATTTT

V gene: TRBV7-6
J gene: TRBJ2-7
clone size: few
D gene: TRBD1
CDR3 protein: CASSLWDRAGEQYF
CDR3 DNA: TGTGCCAGCAGCTTATGGGACAGGGCTGGCGAGCAGTACTTC

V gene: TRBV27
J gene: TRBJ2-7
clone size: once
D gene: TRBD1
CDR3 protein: CASSRDRGYDEQYF
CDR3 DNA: TGTGCCAGCAGCCGGGACAGGGGTTATGACGAGCAGTACTTC